Following are 6 T cell receptor beta chains from one sample sequenced in a study of T cell responses to AZD1222 COVID-19 vaccine. The protocol was immunoSEQ multiplex PCR, while the TCRdb copy is restricted to in-frame clones and leaves out a portion. The sample carries approximately 84,000 clones, 75% to 90% recorded once. The input for sequencing was peripheral blood, taken 28 days after the second AZD1222 dose. These receptors all stem from an adult who received the AZD1222 COVID-19 vaccine.

The chain employs TRBV2 and TRBJ2-2; D unclear. The CDR3 is 13 amino acids. V was pared by 1 base and J by 4 bases, with 4 bases between. CDR1 SNHLY and CDR2 FYNNEI come from the germline V gene. CDR3: CASSEVPTGELFF. The CDR3 DNA is TGTGCCAGCAGTGAAGTCCCCACCGGGGAGCTGTTTTTT.

The chain uses TRBV27 and TRBJ2-2; 8 bases agree with TRBD1. Losses at the gene ends were 2 bases for V and 3 bases for J; bases not matched to a gene: 5. Germline lookup yields CDR1 MNHEY and CDR2 SMNVEV (reference sequence). There are 16 residues in the CDR3. The CDR3 DNA reads TGTGCCAGCAGTTTACGGCAGGGGGCGGACACCGGGGAGCTGTTTTTT. Its protein product is CASSLRQGADTGELFF.

The gene calls are TRBV6-2 or TRBV6-3 and TRBJ1-5; D uncertain. With 3 bases removed from V and 1 base from J, the gap between germline ends came to 4 bases. CDR1 and CDR2 from the germline V gene are MNHEY and SVGEGT. CDR3 length: 13 amino acids. DNA for the CDR3: TGTGCCAGCAGTTATAGAAGCAATCAGCCCCAGCATTTT. It is translated as CASSYRSNQPQHF.

This chain connects TRBV7-9 to TRBJ2-3, with a possible D match to TRBD1 (6 bases). The CDR3 is made up of 15 amino acids. The germline CDR1 and CDR2 sequences are SEHNR and FQNEAQ (reference sequence). Trimming shortened V by 5 bases and J by 1 base, and 13 bases separated the two germline ends. CDR3 sequence reads: CASSHTGFGTDTQYF. In nucleotides, the CDR3 is TGTGCCAGCAGCCATACAGGGTTCGGCACAGATACGCAGTATTTT. The complete variable domain, with remaining parts taken from reference TRBV7-9 and TRBJ2-3, reads DTGVSQNPRHKITKRGQNVTFRCDPISEHNRLYWYRQTLGQGPEFLTYFQNEAQLEKSRLLSDRFSAERPKGSFSTLEIQRTEQGDSAMYLCASSHTGFGTDTQYFGPGTRLTVL.

This chain links TRBV18 with TRBJ2-7, with 8 bases lining up with TRBD2. The J segment lost 3 bases and the V segment lost 2 bases, leaving 6 bases of the junction unmatched. The V gene's germline CDR1 is KGHSH and CDR2 LQKENI. This CDR3 contains 15 residues. The CDR3 DNA reads as TGTGCCAGCTCACCAGATATAACTAGCGGCTACGAGCAGTACTTC. Its protein product is CASSPDITSGYEQYF.

The V and J genes are TRBV27 and TRBJ1-2; D unclear. In germline, CDR1 is MNHEY, CDR2 SMNVEV (reference sequence). V was shortened by 5 bases and J by 6 bases, with 16 bases between the two germline ends. This CDR3 has 14 amino acids. CDR3 sequence: CASSPRPEYNGYTF. Here the CDR3 DNA reads TGTGCCAGCAGTCCTCGGCCTGAGTACAATGGCTACACCTTC.